This TCR beta chain was sequenced during a study of blood T cells in healthy people across ages. Findings of the study overall: Unsorted PBMC input precluded a conclusive naive versus antigen-experienced comparison.

Comments on this clonotype: Its antigen remains unidentified.

Sample-barcoded 5' priming and a J-beta primer mix drove a second PCR of 7 to 11 cycles. TCRdb reprocessed the 5' RACE reads with MiXCR, giving one entry per CDR3 protein. This sample has about 1 million distinct CDR3 sequences; 35% to 50% occur once, and the top ten carry approximately 17%. CDR3 length: 21 amino acids. V lost 5 bases, J lost 9 bases, and 24 bases stayed unmatched. This TCR was recovered from a woman aged 55-69 years in good health. The sequencing input was blood. V and J are TRBV12-3 or TRBV12-4 and TRBJ2-1; 14 nucleotides line up with TRBD2. The CDR3 spells CASSPRTGPTTGTSGSGEQFF. CDR3 sequence (DNA): TGTGCCAGCAGTCCCAGAACAGGGCCCACCACCGGGACTAGCGGGAGTGGTGAGCAGTTCTTC.